Only a few counts were recorded for the clone carrying this TCR beta chain. The data stem from a study of tumor and adjacent non-tumor tissue in lung cancer. The library came from three nested PCR rounds adapted from ARM-PCR protocols. TCRdb independently ran MiXCR on the multiplex PCR reads; one entry per CDR3 protein. The sample yields fewer than 130,000 distinct CDR3 sequences, under 90% seen once. The length of the CDR3 is 15 residues. The ends were cut back, 5 bases at V and 4 bases at J, with 15 bases in the middle. CDR1 is SGHAT and CDR2 is FQDESV in the germline V gene (reference sequence). RNA was extracted from bulk tissue without any cell sorting.

This receptor was identified in a man in his 70s with non-small cell lung cancer. The chain carries TRBV11-1 and TRBJ2-1; D unresolved. Sequencing was performed on lung tumor tissue. CDR3 sequence reads: CASSRVTCGYNEQFF. CDR3 DNA: TGTGCCAGCAGCCGCGTGACTTGCGGATACAATGAGCAGTTCTTC. Based on the CDR3 plus reference TRBV11-1 and TRBJ2-1, the full variable domain is EAEVAQSPRYKITEKSQAVAFWCDPISGHATLYWYRQILGQGPELLVQFQDESVVDDSQLPKDRFSAERLKGVDSTLKIQPAELGDSAMYLCASSRVTCGYNEQFFGPGTRLTVL.